A single sample gave rise to the 18 T cell receptor beta chains below, sequenced in a study of blood T cell repertoires in COVID-19. TCRdb keeps only in-frame clones here, not all; method: immunoSEQ multiplex PCR. Among some 240,000 clones listed, 84% were seen once. Sample: peripheral blood. Receptor source: a man aged 50-60 years with active or convalescent COVID-19.

This clone has just a few counts. The chain couples TRBV27 to TRBJ2-7; 8 bases map to TRBD1. The germline gives CDR1 MNHEY, CDR2 SMNVEV (reference sequence). The CDR3 is 15 amino acids. J was trimmed by 4 bases and V by 3 bases; bases with no gene match: 8. The CDR3 reads CASSFVDRVSYEQYV. CDR3 sequence (DNA): TGTGCCAGCAGTTTCGTGGACAGGGTGAGTTACGAGCAGTACGTC.

V gene TRBV15 combines with J gene TRBJ2-4, with 12 nucleotides matching TRBD2. The CDR3 contains 18 residues. J was trimmed by 6 bases and V by 3 bases; bases with no gene match: 12. The germline gives CDR1 LNHNV, CDR2 YYDKDF (reference sequence). The CDR3 sequence is CATSRDSRTSGAGNIQYF. CDR3 in DNA: TGTGCCACCAGCAGGGATTCCAGGACTAGCGGGGCGGGAAACATTCAGTACTTC.

The chain combines TRBV4-2 with TRBJ1-6; 7 bases are shared with TRBD1. The CDR3 is 16 amino acids. CDR1 and CDR2 (germline): LGHNA, YNFKEQ. The V and J ends lost 4 bases and 3 bases, in that order; junction bases with no gene match: 6. The CDR3 DNA sequence: TGTGCCAGCAGCCCGGGACAGCCGGACTATAATTCACCCCTCCACTTT. Protein sequence: CASSPGQPDYNSPLHF.

About this clone itself: Other DNA sequences in this specimen translate into the identical CDR3. The chain has TRBV5-1 and TRBJ2-5; 11 bases are a match to TRBD1. The J segment lost 4 bases and the V segment lost 4 bases, leaving 3 bases of the junction unmatched. Germline V CDR1 and CDR2: SGHRS, YFSETQ. CDR3 length equals 14 residues. CDR3 sequence reads: CASSPGTGGETQYF. In nucleotides, the CDR3 is TGCGCCAGCAGCCCCGGGACAGGGGGAGAGACCCAGTACTTC.

In the case of this clone: Other DNA sequences in the same sample also yield this CDR3. The V call is TRBV28, the J call TRBJ1-2; unclear D gene. V lost 3 bases, J lost 3 bases, and 5 bases lay in between. This CDR3 contains 12 residues. Germline V gene lookup returns CDR1 MDHEN and CDR2 SYDVKM. CDR3: CASSFRDYGYTF. The CDR3 DNA sequence: TGTGCCAGCAGTTTCCGGGACTATGGCTACACCTTC.

The gene calls are TRBV3-1 (or the pseudogene TRBV3-2) and TRBJ2-3; 8 nucleotides line up with TRBD2. This CDR3 has 15 amino acids. Germline CDR1 is LGHDT and CDR2 is YNNKEL (reference sequence). V shed 4 bases and J 3 bases; nucleotides not matched to a gene: 6. In nucleotides, the CDR3 is TGTGCCAGCAGCCCGGACGGGGGGGGGACAGATACGCAGTATTTT. Its translation is CASSPDGGGTDTQYF.

The sample holds a few counts of this clone. This sequence joins TRBV24-1 and TRBJ1-4; possibly TRBD1 for D (6 bases). This CDR3 spans 15 amino acids. Germline lookup yields CDR1 KGHDR and CDR2 SFDVKD. The V and J ends lost 3 bases and 0 bases respectively, with 7 bases between them. The CDR3 DNA reads TGTGCCACCAGTGATGCAGGGGCAACTAATGAAAAACTGTTTTTT. It yields the protein CATSDAGATNEKLFF.

The chain couples TRBV2 to TRBJ1-2; no firm D call. Per the germline V gene, CDR1 is SNHLY and CDR2 is FYNNEI. The CDR3 consists of 13 residues. V lost 7 bases and J 0 bases, leaving 9 bases between the germline ends. CDR3: CASIPQTNYGYTF. The DNA for the CDR3 is TGTGCCAGCATCCCCCAAACTAACTATGGCTACACCTTC.

This chain uses TRBV28 with TRBJ2-7; the D is unclear. The CDR3 is made up of 12 amino acids. The ends were cut back, 6 bases at V and 5 bases at J, with 11 bases in the middle. Germline CDR1 and CDR2: MDHEN and SYDVKM. This chain's CDR3 is CASSLPPDEQYF. The CDR3 nucleotides are TGTGCCAGCAGCCTCCCGCCAGACGAGCAGTACTTC.

Turning to this clone: Other DNA sequences in the sample encode the same CDR3. The chain uses TRBV20-1 and TRBJ1-2, with D unresolved. Trimming removed 3 bases from V and 4 bases from J, with 6 bases in between. This CDR3 has 11 residues. Per germline, CDR1 DFQATT and CDR2 SNEGSKA (reference sequence). The chain's CDR3 is CSARRGYGYTF. The CDR3 DNA follows: TGCAGTGCTAGGAGAGGCTATGGCTACACCTTC.

The rearrangement links TRBV5-6 to TRBJ1-4; 9 bases align to TRBD1. Germline CDR1 SGHDT, CDR2 YYEEEE. V was clipped by 4 bases and J by 8 bases; unmatched bases: 6. The CDR3 extends over 14 amino acids. CDR3 protein: CASSRTGAYEKLFF. Written as DNA, the CDR3 is TGTGCCAGCAGCCGGACAGGGGCATACGAAAAACTGTTTTTT.

J is TRBJ1-2 and V is TRBV3-1 (or the pseudogene TRBV3-2); a possible D gene is TRBD1 (6 bases). V lost 2 bases, J lost 7 bases, and 11 bases lay in between. From germline, CDR1 is LGHDT and CDR2 YNNKEL (reference sequence). This CDR3 has 13 amino acids. CDR3 amino acids: CASSQLQGGGYTF. The DNA for the CDR3 is TGTGCCAGCAGCCAACTACAGGGTGGTGGCTACACCTTC.

The chain combines TRBV27 with TRBJ1-1; 8 bases agree with TRBD1. Germline assignment: CDR1 MNHEY and CDR2 SMNVEV (reference sequence). Germline trimming cut 6 bases from V and 5 bases from J; bases unmatched to any gene: 8. The CDR3 totals 14 residues. The CDR3 region is CASSPGQVGTEAFF. The CDR3 DNA sequence: TGTGCCAGCAGCCCGGGACAGGTAGGGACTGAAGCTTTCTTT.

The chain is built from TRBV2 and TRBJ2-2; TRBD2 is a possible D gene (5 bases). Trimming pared 7 bases from V and 3 bases from J, leaving 9 bases between. Germline V gene lookup returns CDR1 SNHLY and CDR2 FYNNEI. The CDR3 has 13 residues. This CDR3 is CASKRTHTGELFF. The CDR3 DNA reads TGTGCCAGCAAGCGGACTCACACCGGGGAGCTGTTTTTT. Together with reference TRBV2 and TRBJ2-2, the CDR3 gives the full variable domain: EPEVTQTPSHQVTQMGQEVILRCVPISNHLYFYWYRQILGQKVEFLVSFYNNEISEKSEIFDDQFSVERPDGSNFTLKIRSTKLEDSAMYFCASKRTHTGELFFGEGSRLTVL.

The chain recombines TRBV4-2 with TRBJ2-7, with D maybe TRBD2 (6 bases). The V gene lost 1 base and the J gene lost 0 bases, with 10 bases spanning the gap. Looked up from germline, CDR1 is LGHNA and CDR2 is YNFKEQ. The CDR3 is made up of 15 amino acids. The CDR3 spells CASSQAAGSSYEQYV. The CDR3 DNA reads TGTGCCAGCAGCCAAGCGGCGGGGAGCTCCTACGAGCAGTACGTC.

This clone was seen repeatedly, ten times or more. The gene calls are TRBV20-1 and TRBJ2-5; 7 bases fit TRBD2. The junction had 7 bases not matched to a gene; V was cut back by 6 bases and J by 9 bases. Germline CDR1 DFQATT, CDR2 SNEGSKA (reference sequence). The CDR3 is made up of 11 amino acids. This CDR3 reads CSATTSTAQYF. CDR3 nucleotides: TGCAGTGCCACGACTAGCACAGCCCAGTACTTC.

The gene calls are TRBV6-6 and TRBJ2-2; 7 bases agree with TRBD1. The V and J ends lost 7 bases and 4 bases, in that order; junction bases with no gene match: 3. Germline assignment: CDR1 MNHNY and CDR2 SVGAGI (reference sequence). The CDR3 contains 13 residues. CDR3 residues: CASTTGRTGELFF. CDR3 DNA sequence: TGTGCCAGCACGACAGGGCGCACCGGGGAGCTGTTTTTT.

The chain employs TRBV19 and TRBJ1-6, with D possibly matching TRBD1 (6 bases). The V gene's germline CDR1 is LNHDA and CDR2 SQIVND (reference sequence). The germline V and J ends were trimmed by 3 bases and 4 bases, with 10 bases remaining between them. This CDR3 spans 15 amino acids. As DNA, the CDR3 is TGTGCCAGTAGTATCGGGACACCGTATAATTCACCCCTCCACTTT. Translating it yields CASSIGTPYNSPLHF.